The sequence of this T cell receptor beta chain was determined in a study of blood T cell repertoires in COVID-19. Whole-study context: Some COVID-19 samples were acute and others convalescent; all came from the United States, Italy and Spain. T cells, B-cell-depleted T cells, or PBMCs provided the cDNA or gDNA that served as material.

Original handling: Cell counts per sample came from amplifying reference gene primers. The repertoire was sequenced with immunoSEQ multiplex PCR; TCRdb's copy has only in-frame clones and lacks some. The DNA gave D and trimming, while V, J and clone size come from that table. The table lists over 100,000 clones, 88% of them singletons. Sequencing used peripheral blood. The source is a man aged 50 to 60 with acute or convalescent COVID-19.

The CDR3 reads CASSTWDSSSGYTF. Written as DNA, the CDR3 is TGTGCCAGTAGTACTTGGGACAGCTCGAGCGGCTACACCTTC. V usage is TRBV19 and J usage is TRBJ1-2; the match to TRBD1 covers 7 bases. There are 14 residues in the CDR3. CDR1 is LNHDA and CDR2 is SQIVND in the germline V gene (reference sequence). J lost 8 bases, V lost 4 bases, and 10 bases had no gene match.